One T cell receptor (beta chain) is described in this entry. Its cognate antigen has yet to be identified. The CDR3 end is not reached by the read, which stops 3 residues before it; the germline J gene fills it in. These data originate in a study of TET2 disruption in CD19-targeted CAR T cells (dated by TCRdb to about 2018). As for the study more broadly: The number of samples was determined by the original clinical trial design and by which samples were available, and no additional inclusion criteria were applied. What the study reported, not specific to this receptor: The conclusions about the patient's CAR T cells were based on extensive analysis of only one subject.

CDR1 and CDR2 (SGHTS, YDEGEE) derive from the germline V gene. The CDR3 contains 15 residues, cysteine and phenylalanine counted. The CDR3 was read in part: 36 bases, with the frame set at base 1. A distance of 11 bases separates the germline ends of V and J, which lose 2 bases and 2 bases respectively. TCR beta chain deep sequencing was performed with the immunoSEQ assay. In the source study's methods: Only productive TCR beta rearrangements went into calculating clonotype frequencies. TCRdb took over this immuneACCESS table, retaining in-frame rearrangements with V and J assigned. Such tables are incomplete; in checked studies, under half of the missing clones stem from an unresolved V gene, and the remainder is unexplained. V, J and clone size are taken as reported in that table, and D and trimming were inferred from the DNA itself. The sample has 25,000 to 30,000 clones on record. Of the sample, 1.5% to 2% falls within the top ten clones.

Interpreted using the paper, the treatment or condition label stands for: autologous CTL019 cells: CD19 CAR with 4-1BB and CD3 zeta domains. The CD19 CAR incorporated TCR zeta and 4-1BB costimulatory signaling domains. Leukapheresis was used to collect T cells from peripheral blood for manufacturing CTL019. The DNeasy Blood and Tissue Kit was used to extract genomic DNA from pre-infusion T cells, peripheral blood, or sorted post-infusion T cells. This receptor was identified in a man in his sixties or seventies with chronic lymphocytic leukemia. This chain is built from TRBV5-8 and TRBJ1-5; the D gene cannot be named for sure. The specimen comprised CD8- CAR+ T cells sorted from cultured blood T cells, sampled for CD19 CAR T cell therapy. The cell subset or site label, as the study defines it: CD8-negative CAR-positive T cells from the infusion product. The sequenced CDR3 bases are TGTGCCAGCAGCTTCCGGGGTTGGGGCAATCAGCCC. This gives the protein CASSFRGWGNQP. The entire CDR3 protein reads CASSFRGWGNQPQHF.